In this sample, the clone carrying this T cell receptor beta chain turned up a few times. Its antigen remains unidentified. The protocol was immunoSEQ multiplex PCR, while the TCRdb copy is restricted to in-frame clones and leaves out a portion. The sample consists of roughly 1,300 clones, around 23% of them appearing once. CDR3 length: 15 residues. J gave up 1 base and V 5 bases, and 4 bases lay outside the gene matches. Germline loops: CDR1 MNHGY, CDR2 SAAAGT. This sample was taken from a study of T cells in localized non-small cell lung cancer. Study-level points and caveats: Adjacent lung was found to contain a median approximately 50 of the top 100 tumor clones. A denser population of T cells in blood accompanied longer overall survival.

V gene TRBV6-8 combines with J gene TRBJ1-5, with 8 positions matching TRBD1. The sequenced sample was normal lung tissue next to the tumor, obtained before any cancer treatment. The TCR originated in a male donor older than 55 with stage I lung adenocarcinoma. The chain's CDR3 is CASSITGGSNQPQHF. In nucleotides, the CDR3 is TGTGCCAGCAGTATAACAGGGGGAAGCAATCAGCCCCAGCATTTT.